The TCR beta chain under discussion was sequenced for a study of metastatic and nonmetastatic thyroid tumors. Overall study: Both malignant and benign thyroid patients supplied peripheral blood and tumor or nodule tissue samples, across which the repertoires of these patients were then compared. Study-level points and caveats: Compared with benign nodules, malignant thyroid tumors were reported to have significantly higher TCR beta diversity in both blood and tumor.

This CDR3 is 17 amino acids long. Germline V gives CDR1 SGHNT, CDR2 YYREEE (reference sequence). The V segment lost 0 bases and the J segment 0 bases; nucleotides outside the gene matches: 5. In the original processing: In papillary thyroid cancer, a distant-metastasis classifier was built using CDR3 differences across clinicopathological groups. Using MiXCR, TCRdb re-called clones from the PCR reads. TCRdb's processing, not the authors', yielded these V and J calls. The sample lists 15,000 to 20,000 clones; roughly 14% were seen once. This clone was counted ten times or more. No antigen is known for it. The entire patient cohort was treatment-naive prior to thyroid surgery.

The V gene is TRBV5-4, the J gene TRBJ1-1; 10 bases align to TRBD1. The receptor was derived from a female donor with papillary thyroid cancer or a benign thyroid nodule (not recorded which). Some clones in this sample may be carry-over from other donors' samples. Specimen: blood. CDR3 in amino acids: CASSLGQGAGVNTEAFF. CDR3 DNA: TGTGCCAGCAGCTTGGGACAGGGGGCGGGTGTGAACACTGAAGCTTTCTTT.